The 14 T cell receptor beta chains reported below all come from one sample, sequenced in a study of OX40 agonist ivuxolimab in advanced cancers. The repertoire was sequenced with immunoSEQ multiplex PCR; TCRdb's copy has only in-frame clones and lacks some. The table includes 75,000 to 95,000 clones, approximately 80% detected once. Source: CD4+ or CD8+ T cells sorted from blood, taken in a trial of the OX40 agonist ivuxolimab. The receptors here all came from an adult with an advanced solid tumor such as melanoma, head and neck, liver or kidney cancer.

The CDR3 is CASRGGPGSWYF. CDR3 DNA: TGTGCCAGCAGGGGGGGCCCTGGCTCATGGTACTTC. The rearrangement links TRBV6-5 to TRBJ2-7; D might be TRBD1 or TRBD2, each matching 6 bases. V was clipped by 6 bases and J by 12 bases, with 18 bases between them. The germline gives CDR1 MNHEY, CDR2 SVGAGI. The CDR3 is 12 residues long.

This clone was seen a single time. The gene calls are TRBV6-5 and TRBJ2-1, with 11 bases that match TRBD2. The CDR3 spans 14 residues. The germline V gene encodes CDR1 MNHEY and CDR2 SVGAGI. Trimming cost V 9 bases and J 9 bases; bases outside gene matches: 10. The DNA of the CDR3 is TGTGCCAGTATAGCGGGAGGGCCTTGGGGTGAGCAGTTCTTC. Protein product: CASIAGGPWGEQFF.

This clone was detected a few times. The chain uses TRBV7-9 and TRBJ2-2; D unresolved. The CDR3 is 11 residues long. V was shortened by 8 bases and J by 7 bases, with 8 bases between the two germline ends. CDR1 is SEHNR and CDR2 is FQNEAQ in the germline V gene (reference sequence). The CDR3 bases are TGTGCCAGCGCCGGACGCGGGGAGCTGTTTTTT. Translated: CASAGRGELFF.

The V gene is TRBV7-9, the J gene TRBJ2-1; D is unresolved. CDR3 size: 11 residues. V was pared by 2 bases and J by 6 bases, with 2 bases between. The germline V gene encodes CDR1 SEHNR and CDR2 FQNEAQ (reference sequence). Here the CDR3 DNA reads TGTGCCAGCAGCTTAATCAATGAGCAGTTCTTC. This codes for CASSLINEQFF.

The V gene is TRBV6-6, the J gene TRBJ2-7; a possible D gene is TRBD1 (6 bases). Germline CDR1 MNHNY, CDR2 SVGAGI (reference sequence). CDR3 length: 15 amino acids. The V end lost 4 bases, the J end lost 6 bases, and 19 bases lay between the germline ends. The CDR3 loop reads CASSSGTTFFGEQYF. CDR3 DNA sequence: TGTGCCAGCAGTTCGGGGACAACCTTCTTCGGCGAGCAGTACTTC.

V usage is TRBV7-9 and J usage is TRBJ2-1; D perhaps matches TRBD1 (6 bases). The length of the CDR3 is 13 residues. CDR1 SEHNR and CDR2 FQNEAQ come from the germline V gene (reference sequence). Trimming removed 5 bases from V and 3 bases from J, with 8 bases in between. The CDR3 protein is CASSGDNYNEQFF. The CDR3 DNA follows: TGTGCCAGCAGCGGGGACAACTACAATGAGCAGTTCTTC.

The V and J genes are TRBV9 and TRBJ1-6; no clear D. The V gene's germline CDR1 is SGDLS and CDR2 YYNGEE. Deletions cut 2 bases from V and 7 bases from J, with 10 bases between. This CDR3 spans 14 amino acids. The chain's CDR3 is CASSVRHGNSPLHF. Written as DNA, the CDR3 is TGTGCCAGCAGCGTCCGACACGGAAATTCACCCCTCCACTTT.

The chain couples TRBV6-1 to TRBJ2-7; D remains ambiguous. V lost 6 bases, J lost 1 base, and 16 bases lay in between. Germline values: CDR1 MNHNS, CDR2 SASEGT. There are 15 residues in the CDR3. The CDR3 protein is CASRYHATQSYEQYF. CDR3 bases: TGTGCCAGCAGGTATCATGCGACACAATCCTACGAGCAGTACTTC.

The rearrangement joins TRBV7-9 to TRBJ2-7; maybe TRBD1 (6 bases). This CDR3 has 13 residues. Per germline, CDR1 SEHNR and CDR2 FQNEAQ (reference sequence). Trimming shortened V by 7 bases and J by 7 bases, and 17 bases separated the two germline ends. The CDR3, as DNA: TGTGCCAGCACCCACCGAGGGGGTTGGGAGCAGTACTTC. Translation: CASTHRGGWEQYF.

V and J are TRBV18 and TRBJ1-4; D remains ambiguous. The CDR3 has 18 residues. Germline CDR1 reads KGHSH; CDR2 reads LQKENI. Deletions cut 6 bases from V and 1 base from J, with 21 bases between. Here the CDR3 reads CASSLSPPQRRTNEKLFF. The CDR3 DNA is TGTGCCAGCTCGCTATCCCCACCCCAACGGAGAACTAATGAAAAACTGTTTTTT.

The chain has TRBV28 and TRBJ2-7; possibly TRBD1 or TRBD2 for D (5 bases each). The length of the CDR3 is 14 residues. Germline V gene sequence: CDR1 MDHEN, CDR2 SYDVKM. Trimming shortened V by 5 bases and J by 12 bases, and 23 bases separated the two germline ends. CDR3 DNA sequence: TGTGCCAGCAGTCTTCGCACGGGGCTCGGCCGGTGGTACTTC. This sequence encodes CASSLRTGLGRWYF.

The chain uses TRBV6-6 and TRBJ2-3; perhaps TRBD1 as D (6 bases). The CDR3 covers 14 residues. V was clipped by 4 bases and J by 3 bases, with 11 bases between them. Germline V CDR1 and CDR2: MNHNY, SVGAGI (reference sequence). This CDR3 reads CASSSTDRTDTQYF. CDR3 DNA: TGTGCCAGCAGTTCTACAGACAGGACAGATACGCAGTATTTT.

The V gene is TRBV6-5, the J gene TRBJ2-3; D remains ambiguous. V dropped 0 bases and J dropped 2 bases, with 9 bases sitting between them. Per the germline V gene, CDR1 is MNHEY and CDR2 is SVGAGI. This CDR3 is built from 15 residues. CDR3 nucleotides: TGTGCCAGCAGTTACTCGCCCTACTTCACAGATACGCAGTATTTT. Its protein product is CASSYSPYFTDTQYF.

CDR3 region: CASSPSGSSYEQYF. The CDR3 nucleotides are TGTGCCAGCAGCCCTAGCGGGTCCTCCTACGAGCAGTACTTC. V and J are TRBV7-3 and TRBJ2-7, with 8 bases fitting TRBD2. This CDR3 has 14 residues. J gave up 0 bases and V 5 bases, and 3 bases lay outside the gene matches. From germline, CDR1 is SGHTA and CDR2 FQGTGA.